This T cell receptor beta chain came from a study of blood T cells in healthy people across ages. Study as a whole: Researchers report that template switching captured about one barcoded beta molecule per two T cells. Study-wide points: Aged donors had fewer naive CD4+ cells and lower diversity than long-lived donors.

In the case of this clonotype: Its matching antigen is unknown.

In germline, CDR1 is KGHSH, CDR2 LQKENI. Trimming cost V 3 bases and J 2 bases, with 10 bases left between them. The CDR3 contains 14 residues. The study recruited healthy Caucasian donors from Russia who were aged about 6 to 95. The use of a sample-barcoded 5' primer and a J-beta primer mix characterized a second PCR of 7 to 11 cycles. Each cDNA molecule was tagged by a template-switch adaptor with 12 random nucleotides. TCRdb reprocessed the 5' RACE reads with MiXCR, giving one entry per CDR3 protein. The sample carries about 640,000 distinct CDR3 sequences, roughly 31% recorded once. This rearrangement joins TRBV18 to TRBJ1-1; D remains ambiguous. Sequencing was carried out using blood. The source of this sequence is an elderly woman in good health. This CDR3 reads CASSPSAINTEAFF. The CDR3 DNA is TGTGCCAGCTCACCTTCAGCAATAAACACTGAAGCTTTCTTT.